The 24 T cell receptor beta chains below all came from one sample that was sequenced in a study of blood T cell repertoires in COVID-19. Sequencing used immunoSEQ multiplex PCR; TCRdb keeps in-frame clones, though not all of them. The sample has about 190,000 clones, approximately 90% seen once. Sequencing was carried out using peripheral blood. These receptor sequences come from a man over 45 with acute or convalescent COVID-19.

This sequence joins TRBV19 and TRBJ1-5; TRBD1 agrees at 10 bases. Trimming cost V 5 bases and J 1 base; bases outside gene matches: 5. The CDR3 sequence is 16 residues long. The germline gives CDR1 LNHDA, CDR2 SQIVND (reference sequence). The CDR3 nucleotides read TGTGCCAGTAGTCCCCGGGACAGGGGCAGCAATCAGCCCCAGCATTTT. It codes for CASSPRDRGSNQPQHF.

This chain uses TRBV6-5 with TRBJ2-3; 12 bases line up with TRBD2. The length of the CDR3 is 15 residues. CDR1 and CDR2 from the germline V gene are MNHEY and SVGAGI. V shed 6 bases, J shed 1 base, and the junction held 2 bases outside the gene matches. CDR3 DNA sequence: TGTGCCAGCAGCCGGACTAGCGGGGGCACAGATACGCAGTATTTT. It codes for CASSRTSGGTDTQYF.

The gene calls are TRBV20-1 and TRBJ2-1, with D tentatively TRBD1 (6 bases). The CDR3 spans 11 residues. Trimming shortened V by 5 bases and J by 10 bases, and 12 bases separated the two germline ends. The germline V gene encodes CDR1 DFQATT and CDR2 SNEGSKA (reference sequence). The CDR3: CSAGTLWEQFF. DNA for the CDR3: TGCAGTGCTGGGACATTGTGGGAGCAGTTCTTC.

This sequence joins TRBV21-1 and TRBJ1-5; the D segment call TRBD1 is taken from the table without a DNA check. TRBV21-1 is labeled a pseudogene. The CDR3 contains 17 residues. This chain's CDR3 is CASSRIRDRVGGQPQHF. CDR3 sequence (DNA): TGTGCCAGCAGCAGAATCCGGGACAGGGTTGGGGGCCAGCCCCAGCATTTT.

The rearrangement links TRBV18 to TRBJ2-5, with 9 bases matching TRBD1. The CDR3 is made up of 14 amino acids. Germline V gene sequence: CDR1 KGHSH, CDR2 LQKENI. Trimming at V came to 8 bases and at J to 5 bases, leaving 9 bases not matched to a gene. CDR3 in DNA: TGTGCCAGCGTCTCAGCGGGGACAGGGGAGACCCAGTACTTC. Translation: CASVSAGTGETQYF. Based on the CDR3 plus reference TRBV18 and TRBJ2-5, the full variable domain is NAGVMQNPRHLVRRRGQEARLRCSPMKGHSHVYWYRQLPEEGLKFMVYLQKENIIDESGMPKERFSAEFPKEGPSILRIQQVVRGDSAAYFCASVSAGTGETQYFGPGTRLLVL.

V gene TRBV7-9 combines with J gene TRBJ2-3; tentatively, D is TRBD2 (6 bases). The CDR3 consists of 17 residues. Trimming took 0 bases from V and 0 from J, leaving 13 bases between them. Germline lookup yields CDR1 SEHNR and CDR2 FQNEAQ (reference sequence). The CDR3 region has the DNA TGTGCCAGCAGCTTAGCCGACAGTGGAGGGAGCACAGATACGCAGTATTTT. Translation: CASSLADSGGSTDTQYF.

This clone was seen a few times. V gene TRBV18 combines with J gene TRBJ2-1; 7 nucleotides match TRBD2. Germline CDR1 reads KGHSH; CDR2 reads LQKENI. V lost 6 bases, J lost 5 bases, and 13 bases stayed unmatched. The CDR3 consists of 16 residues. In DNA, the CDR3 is TGTGCCAGCTCTCGATCTCGAGCGGGGTTCAACAATGAGCAGTTCTTC. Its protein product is CASSRSRAGFNNEQFF.

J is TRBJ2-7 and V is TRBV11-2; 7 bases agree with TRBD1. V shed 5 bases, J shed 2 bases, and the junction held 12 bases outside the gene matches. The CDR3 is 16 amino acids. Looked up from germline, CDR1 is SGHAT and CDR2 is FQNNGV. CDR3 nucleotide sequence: TGTGCCAGCAGCACCCCCGGGACAGCCTCCCCCTACGAGCAGTACTTC. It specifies CASSTPGTASPYEQYF. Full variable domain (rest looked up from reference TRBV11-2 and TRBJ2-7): EAGVAQSPRYKIIEKRQSVAFWCNPISGHATLYWYQQILGQGPKLLIQFQNNGVVDDSQLPKDRFSAERLKGVDSTLKIQPAKLEDSAVYLCASSTPGTASPYEQYFGPGTRLTVT.

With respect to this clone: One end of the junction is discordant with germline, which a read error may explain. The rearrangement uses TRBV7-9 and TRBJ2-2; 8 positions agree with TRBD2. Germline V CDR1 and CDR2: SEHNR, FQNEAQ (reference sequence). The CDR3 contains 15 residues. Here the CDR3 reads CASSLVGTRTAELFF. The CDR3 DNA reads TGTGCCAGCAGCTTAGTAGGGACTAGAACCGCGGAGCTGTTTTTT. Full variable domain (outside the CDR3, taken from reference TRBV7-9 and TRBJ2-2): DTGVSQNPRHKITKRGQNVTFRCDPISEHNRLYWYRQTLGQGPEFLTYFQNEAQLEKSRLLSDRFSAERPKGSFSTLEIQRTEQGDSAMYLCASSLVGTRTAELFFGEGSRLTVL.

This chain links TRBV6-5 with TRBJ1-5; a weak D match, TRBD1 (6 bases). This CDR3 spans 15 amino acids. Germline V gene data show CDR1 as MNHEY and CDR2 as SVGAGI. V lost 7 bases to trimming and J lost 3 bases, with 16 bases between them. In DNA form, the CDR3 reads TGTGCCAGCAAGGGGCAGACAGGTATCAATCAGCCCCAGCATTTT. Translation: CASKGQTGINQPQHF.

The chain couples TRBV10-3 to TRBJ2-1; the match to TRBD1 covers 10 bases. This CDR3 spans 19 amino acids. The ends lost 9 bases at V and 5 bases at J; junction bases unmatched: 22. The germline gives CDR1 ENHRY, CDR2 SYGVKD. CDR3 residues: CAISRTGQGTTSPDNEQFF. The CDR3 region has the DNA TGTGCCATATCAAGGACGGGACAGGGGACGACTAGCCCAGACAATGAGCAGTTCTTC.

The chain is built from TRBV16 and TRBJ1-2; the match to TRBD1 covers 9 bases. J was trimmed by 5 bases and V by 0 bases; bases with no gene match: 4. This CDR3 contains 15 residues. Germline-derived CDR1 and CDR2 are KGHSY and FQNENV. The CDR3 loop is CASSQSGTGLYGYTF. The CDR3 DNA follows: TGTGCCAGCAGCCAATCCGGGACAGGGCTTTATGGCTACACCTTC.

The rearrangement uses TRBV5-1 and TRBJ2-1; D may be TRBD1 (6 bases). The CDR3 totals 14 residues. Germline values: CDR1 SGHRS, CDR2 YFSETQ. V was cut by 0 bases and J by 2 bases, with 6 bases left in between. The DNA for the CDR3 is TGCGCCAGCAGCTTGGGGGGGCCCTACAATGAGCAGTTCTTC. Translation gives CASSLGGPYNEQFF.

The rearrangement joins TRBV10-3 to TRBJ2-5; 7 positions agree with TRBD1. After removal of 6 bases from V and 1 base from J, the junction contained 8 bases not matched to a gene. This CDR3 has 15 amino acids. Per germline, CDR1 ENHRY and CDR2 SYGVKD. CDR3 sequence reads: CAISPGQLTQETQYF. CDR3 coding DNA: TGTGCCATCAGCCCGGGACAGCTAACCCAAGAGACCCAGTACTTC.

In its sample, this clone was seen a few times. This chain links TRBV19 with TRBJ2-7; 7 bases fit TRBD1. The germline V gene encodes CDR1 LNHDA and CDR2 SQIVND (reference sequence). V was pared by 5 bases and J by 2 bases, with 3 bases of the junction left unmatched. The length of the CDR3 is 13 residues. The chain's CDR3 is CASSRQGPYEQYF. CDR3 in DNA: TGTGCCAGTAGTCGACAGGGCCCCTACGAGCAGTACTTC.

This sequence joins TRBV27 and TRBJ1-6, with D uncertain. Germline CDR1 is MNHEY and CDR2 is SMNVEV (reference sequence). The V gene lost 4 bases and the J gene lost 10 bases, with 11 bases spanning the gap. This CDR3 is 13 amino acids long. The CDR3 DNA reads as TGTGCCAGCAGTTCCACGACTGAGTCACCCCTCCACTTT. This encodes CASSSTTESPLHF.

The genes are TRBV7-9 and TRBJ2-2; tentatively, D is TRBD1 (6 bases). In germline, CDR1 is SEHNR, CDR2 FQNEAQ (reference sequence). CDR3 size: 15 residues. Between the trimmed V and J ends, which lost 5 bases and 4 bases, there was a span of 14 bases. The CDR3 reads CASSDDTGSTGELFF. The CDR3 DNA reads TGTGCCAGCAGCGACGATACAGGGTCCACCGGGGAGCTGTTTTTT.

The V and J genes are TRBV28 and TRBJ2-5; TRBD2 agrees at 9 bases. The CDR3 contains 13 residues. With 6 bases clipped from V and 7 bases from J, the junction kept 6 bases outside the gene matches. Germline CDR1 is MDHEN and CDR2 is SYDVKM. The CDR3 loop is CASRGTSIGTQYF. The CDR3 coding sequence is TGTGCCAGCAGAGGGACTAGCATAGGGACCCAGTACTTC.

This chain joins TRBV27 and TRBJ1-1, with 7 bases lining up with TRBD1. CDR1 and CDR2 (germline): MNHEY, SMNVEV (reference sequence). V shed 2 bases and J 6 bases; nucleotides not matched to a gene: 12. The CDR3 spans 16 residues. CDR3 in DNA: TGTGCCAGCAGTTTAGGAGGTGGAGGGGGCTTGTCTGAAGCTTTCTTT. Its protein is CASSLGGGGGLSEAFF.

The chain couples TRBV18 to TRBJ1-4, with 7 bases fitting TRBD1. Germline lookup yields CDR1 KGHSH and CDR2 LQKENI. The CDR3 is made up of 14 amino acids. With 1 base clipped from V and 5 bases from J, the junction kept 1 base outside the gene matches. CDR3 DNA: TGTGCCAGCTCACCACAGGACAGGAATGAAAAACTGTTTTTT. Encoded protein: CASSPQDRNEKLFF.

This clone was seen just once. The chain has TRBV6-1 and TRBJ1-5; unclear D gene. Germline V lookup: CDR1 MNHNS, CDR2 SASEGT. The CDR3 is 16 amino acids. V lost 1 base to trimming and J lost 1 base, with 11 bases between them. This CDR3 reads CASSEVVQASNQPQHF. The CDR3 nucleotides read TGTGCCAGCAGTGAAGTGGTGCAGGCCAGCAATCAGCCCCAGCATTTT.

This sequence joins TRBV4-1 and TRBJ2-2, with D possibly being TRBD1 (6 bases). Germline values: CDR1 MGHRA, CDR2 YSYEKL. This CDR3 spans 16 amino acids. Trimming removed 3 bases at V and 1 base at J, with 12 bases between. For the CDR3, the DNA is TGCGCCAGCAGCCATAGGGGGATCAAGAACACCGGGGAGCTGTTTTTT. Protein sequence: CASSHRGIKNTGELFF.

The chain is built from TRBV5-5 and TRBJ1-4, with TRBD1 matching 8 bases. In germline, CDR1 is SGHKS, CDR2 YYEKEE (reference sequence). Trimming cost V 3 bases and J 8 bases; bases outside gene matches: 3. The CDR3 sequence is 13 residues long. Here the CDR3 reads CASSSTGAEKLFF. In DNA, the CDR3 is TGTGCCAGCAGCTCGACAGGGGCCGAAAAACTGTTTTTT.

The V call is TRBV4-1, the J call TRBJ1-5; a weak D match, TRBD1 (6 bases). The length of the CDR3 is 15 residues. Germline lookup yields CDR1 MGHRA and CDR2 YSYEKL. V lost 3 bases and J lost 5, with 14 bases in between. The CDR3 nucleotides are TGCGCCAGCAGCCAGGATCTAGAGGGGGATCAGCCCCAGCATTTT. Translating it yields CASSQDLEGDQPQHF.